This T cell receptor (beta chain) emerged from a study of PD-1 blockade in classical Hodgkin lymphoma. Findings and limits, study-wide: It was reported that newly diagnosed patients had less baseline TCR diversity than healthy donors. Lower baseline TCR diversity marked trial partial responders and progressors.

A remark on this clone: What it binds is unknown.

Every single patient, without exception, relapsed after autologous stem cell transplantation, and brentuximab vedotin exposure varied. Reported best responses ranged across complete response, partial response or progressive disease. The method was immunoSEQ multiplex PCR; TCRdb's version includes in-frame clones alone and lacks a portion of them. This table has 50,000 to 85,000 clones, 60% to 80% appearing once. The source material was peripheral blood mononuclear cells (PBMCs), sampled before the second cycle of nivolumab. The sequence derives from a human donor with classical Hodgkin lymphoma.

CDR3 in amino acids: CASSLGAAGEQYF. CDR3 nucleotides: TGTGCCAGCAGTTTAGGAGCCGCGGGAGAGCAGTACTTC. The J gene is TRBJ2-7, the V gene TRBV28, with a weak D call TRBD2 (6 bases). The V gene's germline CDR1 is MDHEN and CDR2 SYDVKM. The ends were cut back, 2 bases at V and 7 bases at J, with 12 bases in the middle. The CDR3 consists of 13 residues.